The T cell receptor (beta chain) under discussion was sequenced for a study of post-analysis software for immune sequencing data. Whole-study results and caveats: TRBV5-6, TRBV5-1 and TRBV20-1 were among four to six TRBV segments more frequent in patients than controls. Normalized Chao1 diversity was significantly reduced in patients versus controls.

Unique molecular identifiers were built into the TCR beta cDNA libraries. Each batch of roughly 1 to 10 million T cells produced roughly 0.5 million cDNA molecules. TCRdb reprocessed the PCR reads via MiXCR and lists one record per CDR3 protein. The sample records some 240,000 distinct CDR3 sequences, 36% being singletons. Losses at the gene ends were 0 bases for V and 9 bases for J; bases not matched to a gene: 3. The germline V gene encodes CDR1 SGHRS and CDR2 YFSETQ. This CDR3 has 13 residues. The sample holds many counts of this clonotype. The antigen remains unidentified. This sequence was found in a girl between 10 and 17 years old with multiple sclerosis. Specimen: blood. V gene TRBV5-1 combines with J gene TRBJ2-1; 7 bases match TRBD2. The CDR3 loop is CASSLELATEQFF. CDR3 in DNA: TGCGCCAGCAGCTTGGAACTAGCGACTGAGCAGTTCTTC. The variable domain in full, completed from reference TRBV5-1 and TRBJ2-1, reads KAGVTQTPRYLIKTRGQQVTLSCSPISGHRSVSWYQQTPGQGLQFLFEYFSETQRNKGNFPGRFSGRQFSNSRSEMNVSTLELGDSALYLCASSLELATEQFFGPGTRLTVL.